This T cell receptor (beta chain) was found in a study of tumor-infiltrating lymphocytes in primary liver carcinoma (dated by TCRdb to between 2016 and 2019). Study-level background: Hepatocellular carcinoma (four) or combined HCC and intrahepatic cholangiocarcinoma (one) was present in the five patients, who were three men and two women aged 30 to 69 years. The tumors of the five patients were staged as T1-T3 N0M0, with maximum diameters ranging from roughly 4 to 10 cm. Each sample produced about 3.5 to 7.5 million productive TCRbeta reads, and read depth showed no significant difference between tissue types. Across five regions of each liver tumor, along with adjacent normal tissue and blood, the study brought together TCRbeta repertoire sequencing, expression microarrays and whole-exome sequencing. A total of some 35 specimens from 5 patients went through TCRbeta repertoire sequencing, namely 25 tumor regions, 5 adjacent noncancerous liver tissues and 5 peripheral blood samples. To link TCRbeta repertoire diversity with the local molecular phenotype, the roughly 25 tumor region samples were profiled using Agilent mRNA microarrays. Technical replicate repertoires showed high reproducibility, with mean shared-clone rates about 0.92 and correlation coefficients above 0.98.

Comment on this clonotype: Its target antigen remains unknown. The junction and the germline gene differ at one end; a read error may be behind it.

General conclusions and limits of the study: Pairs of tumor regions showed greater repertoire overlap (mean around 36%) than tumor-adjacent pairs (17%) or tumor-blood pairs (approximately 14%), which is consistent with antigen-driven expansion. The top 250 clones made up a significantly larger repertoire fraction in tumors than in blood (p = 0.039). Bulk unsorted samples precluded comparing CD4+ and CD8+ T cell repertoires. The study included only four or five patients, and the authors note findings should be validated in a larger study. Only about 8-24% of top clones were present in all five regions of a tumor, suggesting spatial heterogeneity of tumor-infiltrating T cells. Only the TCR beta chain was sequenced, so true repertoire diversity is likely underestimated because unpaired alpha chains were not captured.

There are 17 amino acids in the CDR3, from cysteine to phenylalanine inclusive. The only DNA kept is the CDR3, 51 bases in frame from the first base. Based on the germline V gene (reference sequence), the CDR1 and CDR2 sequences are SGHNT and YYREEE. Starting from 450 to 500 ng total RNA, TCRbeta-specific cDNA was produced by reverse transcription with a constant-region primer and ProtoScript II reverse transcriptase. The TCRbeta libraries were prepared through three rounds of nested multiplex PCR following a slightly modified ARM-PCR procedure. Multiplex TRBV1-TRBV30 forward primers and a Cbeta reverse primer were used in the first two PCR rounds, each of which was run for approximately 9 cycles. Sample barcodes and Illumina adapters were added in a final 25-cycle PCR using Deep VentR polymerase. Before sequencing, amplicons of 200-500 bp were gel-purified using a QIAquick gel extraction kit. The TCRbeta amplicons were sequenced with 250-bp paired-end reads on an Illumina HiSeq 2500. Per the original workflow: Reads were quality-trimmed with Trimmomatic v0.33, and paired reads were merged with FLASH v1.2.11 to recover full CDR3 sequences. V, D and J germline segments were assigned to the rearranged TCRbeta sequences by MiGEC v1.2.1b. VDJtools v1.0.0 computed clonotype statistics and Shannon-Wiener diversity indices. Except for diversity analysis, only each sample's 250 most abundant clonotypes were used in subsequent analyses to reduce sampling bias. The public reads were run again by TCRdb, first through fastp at Q25 and then through MiXCR, and only productive beta chains were kept. CDR3 protein duplicates are merged, each entry listing the most common genes and DNA. TCRdb, rather than the study authors, made the V and J calls. For this sample there are about 32,000 distinct CDR3 sequences; roughly 74% appear just once. The leading ten clones occupy 16% of the sample.

Without any cell sorting, total RNA and DNA were co-extracted from about 21-30 mg of bulk tissue using the AllPrep DNA/RNA mini kit. Surgical resection was performed in China between November 2015 and 2016 on several patients with histopathologically diagnosed primary liver carcinoma. At the time of sampling, the patients were treatment-naive and had chronic HBV infection. Five spatially separated regions were sampled from each tumor: the superior, inferior, left-lateral and right-lateral poles, plus the tumor centre. According to histology, viable tumor cells made up more than 90% of every tumor sample. Pieces of fresh tumor and adjacent tissue were cut in half, with one half kept in RNAlater at -80 degrees C and the other half sent for histology.

This TCR was recovered from a man in his forties or fifties with primary liver carcinoma and hepatitis B virus infection. Sequencing was done on a sample of liver tumor tissue from sampling region 4. The cell subset or site tag for this specimen amounts to: tumor region T4, right-lateral pole. The rearrangement combines TRBV5-4 with TRBJ2-3; TRBD2 matches 7 bases in the middle. The CDR3 in this case is CAISAPGSSAGGVTQYF. The sequenced DNA is TGTGCCATCAGCGCCCCCGGGAGTAGCGCTGGGGGGGTTACACAGTATTTT. The full variable domain, with segments outside the CDR3 supplied by the reference TRBV5-4 and TRBJ2-3 proteins, appears as ETGVTQSPTHLIKTRGQQVTLRCSSQSGHNTVSWYQQALGQGPQFIFQYYREEENGRGNFPPRFSGLQFPNYSSELNVNALELDDSALYLCAISAPGSSAGGVTQYFGPGTRLTVL.